This T cell receptor (beta chain) was retrieved from a study of blood T cell repertoires in COVID-19. Trimming removed 3 bases at V and 8 bases at J, with 8 bases between. The CDR3 contains 13 residues. Germline CDR1 and CDR2: LGHDT and YNNKEL (reference sequence). Generated by immunoSEQ multiplex PCR, the TCRdb table keeps only in-frame clones and is missing some. The sample has about 270,000 clones; around nine tenths are singletons. The chain employs TRBV3-1 (or the pseudogene TRBV3-2) and TRBJ1-6; a weak D match, TRBD1 (5 bases). Material for sequencing was PBMCs or T cells enriched from blood (not recorded which). The receptor's source is a woman between 55 and 75 years old who had recovered from COVID-19. The CDR3 is CASSQDNDSPLHF. The CDR3 DNA is TGTGCCAGCAGCCAGGACAATGATTCACCCCTCCACTTT.